A selection of T cell receptor beta chains follows, all from one sample in a study of cytomegalovirus exposure and HLA in healthy donors. The repertoire was sequenced with immunoSEQ multiplex PCR; TCRdb's copy has only in-frame clones and lacks some. The sample shows under 150,000 clones, more than 70% of them seen only once. The specimen was PBMCs. The receptors were gathered from a woman between 25 and 40 years old in good health and CMV-seropositive. Both conserved end residues are part of each CDR3. Only some rows state a clone size, as once, few, many or a class for expanded clones.

j_call clone_size v_call cdr3_aa
TRBJ1-2 once TRBV4-2 CASSQEEDLRDGYTF
TRBJ2-2 NA TRBV7-2 CASSLVAGNTGELFF
TRBJ2-5 NA TRBV19 CASSIEGRGEEEQYF
TRBJ1-2 NA TRBV4-1 CASSHPLRQGRSGYTF
TRBJ2-1 NA TRBV5-4 CASSPTSGTGNEQFF
TRBJ1-5 NA TRBV5-5 CASSLEGQINQPQHF
TRBJ2-3 NA TRBV6-5 CASSYSSGASTDTQYF
TRBJ1-4 NA TRBV28 CASRESLNEKLFF
TRBJ1-2 few TRBV6-5 CASSSSDARETVTF
TRBJ2-7 NA TRBV27 CASSLRTGGDYEQYF
TRBJ2-1 NA TRBV2 CASSEVTKGADEQFF
TRBJ2-7 NA TRBV7-3 CASSEQAGAENEQYF
TRBJ2-6 NA TRBV6-1 CASIEWGGTGANVLTF
TRBJ1-5 NA TRBV6-1 CASSEEETGVLPQHF
TRBJ2-1 NA TRBV5-1 CASSQLGQGINEQFF
TRBJ2-5 once TRBV2 CASSSNREGTQYF
TRBJ2-2 NA TRBV5-1 CASSLTSGSITGELFF
TRBJ2-3 once TRBV6-1 CASSSGGLADTQYF
TRBJ1-4 NA TRBV2 CASRGTGEGKLFF
TRBJ2-7 NA TRBV7-3 CASSPGTGYEQYF
TRBJ2-5 NA TRBV2 CASSDSTVQETQYF
TRBJ2-7 once TRBV28 CASSLPRDTPGNEQYF
TRBJ1-2 NA TRBV5-1 CASSLREFYGYTF
TRBJ2-7 NA TRBV11-2 CASSPGQYEQYF
TRBJ1-5 NA TRBV28 CASFSGNQPQHF
TRBJ2-1 NA TRBV2 CASSEVSGSSYNEQFF
TRBJ1-2 NA TRBV30 CAWSGTPLNYGYTF
TRBJ2-3 NA TRBV30 CARTSGSTDTQYF
TRBJ1-6 NA TRBV27 CASSLTLEGASLHF
TRBJ1-5 once TRBV1 CTSTSKWGLGYQPQHF
TRBJ2-2 NA TRBV7-3 CASSPSGGSNTGELFF
TRBJ2-1 NA TRBV27 CASSLKPSANEQFF
TRBJ1-5 NA TRBV30 CAWSLQGNQPQHF
TRBJ1-2 NA TRBV6-5 CASSTGTGNYGYTF
TRBJ1-3 NA TRBV7-9 CASSRGRQTIYF
NA NA TRBV2 CASSEGGGREQYF
TRBJ2-1 NA TRBV6-5 CASSRDYSSNEQFF
TRBJ1-3 once TRBV28 CATKGRGLYTIYF
TRBJ2-7 NA TRBV30 CAWKVGGNEQYF
TRBJ2-7 NA TRBV30 CAWNRDHSYEQYF
TRBJ1-1 NA TRBV18 CASSPQGAGEFEDFF
TRBJ1-2 once TRBV29-1 CSVPPGGVDYGYTF
TRBJ1-2 NA TRBV4-2 CASSQDRATGYTF
TRBJ1-2 NA TRBV6-6 CASSYSSNYGYTF
TRBJ1-5 NA TRBV25-1 CASSPTGGQPQHF